This TCR beta chain was sequenced during a study of T cell clonotyping in hematopoietic cell transplantation. Study findings and constraints: Recipient TCR diversity dropped after transplant; expanded clonotypes rose from day 30 to 180. Broader posttransplant TCR repertoire diversity was predicted by graft donor and pretransplant recipient Inverse Simpson Index values.

Produced via immunoSEQ multiplex PCR; TCRdb's table is partial and in-frame only. This sample has nearly 9,000 clones; 65% to 90% occur once, and the top ten carry roughly 30%. The CDR3 totals 12 residues. With regard to this clone: The target antigen is unknown.

The sequencing here drew on PBMCs, taken 180 days after allogeneic stem cell transplant. This sequence joins TRBV21-1 and TRBJ1-5. TRBV21-1 has pseudogene status. This receptor was identified in a female patient younger than 45 who had an allogeneic stem cell transplant, so the T cells may come from the graft donor. Some clones in this sample may be carry-over from other donors' samples. As DNA, the CDR3 is TGTGCCAGCAGTCCTCGGGGGTTGTCCCAGCATTTT. Its protein is CASSPRGLSQHF.